The entry that follows covers one T cell receptor (beta chain) sequence. Unmatched junction bases numbered 4, after V lost 5 bases and J lost 4 bases. CDR3 length equals 15 residues. CDR1 and CDR2 (germline): MDHEN, SYDVKM. The record originates from a study of blood T cell repertoires in COVID-19. Overall study context: PBMCs, B-cell-depleted T cells, or T cells provided the cDNA or gDNA that made up the material.

In the authors' workflow: Amplification with reference gene primers provided the estimates of nucleated cell counts. Clones were sequenced by immunoSEQ multiplex PCR, and TCRdb holds only the in-frame ones, with some missing. That table furnishes V, J and clone size, whereas the DNA furnished D and trimming. The repertoire holds 70,000 to 90,000 clones, with around 82% as singletons. Specimen: peripheral blood. This TCR came from a woman aged 80 or older with acute or convalescent COVID-19. J is TRBJ2-5 and V is TRBV28; 13 bases align to TRBD2. CDR3 bases: TGTGCCAGCAGTCCGGGACTAGCGGGATCAGAGACCCAGTACTTC. This sequence encodes CASSPGLAGSETQYF.